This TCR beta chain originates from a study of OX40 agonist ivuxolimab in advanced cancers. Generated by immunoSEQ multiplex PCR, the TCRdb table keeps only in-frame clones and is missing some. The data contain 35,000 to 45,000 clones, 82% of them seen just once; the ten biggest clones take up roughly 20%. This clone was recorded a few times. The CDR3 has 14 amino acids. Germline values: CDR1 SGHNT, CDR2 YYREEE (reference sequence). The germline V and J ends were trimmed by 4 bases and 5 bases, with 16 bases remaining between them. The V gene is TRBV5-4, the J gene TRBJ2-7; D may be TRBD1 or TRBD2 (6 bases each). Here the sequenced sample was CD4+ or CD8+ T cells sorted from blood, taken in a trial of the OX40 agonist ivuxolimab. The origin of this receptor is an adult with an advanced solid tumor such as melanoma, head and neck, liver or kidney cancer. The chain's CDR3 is CASSKGGKGHEQYF. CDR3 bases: TGTGCCAGCAGCAAGGGGGGAAAGGGCCACGAGCAGTACTTC.